Below are 17 T cell receptor beta chains sequenced from a single sample in a study of T cell responses to AZD1222 COVID-19 vaccine. Here immunoSEQ multiplex PCR was the method, and the copy in TCRdb shows in-frame clones only, minus some. The sample holds 150,000 or so clones, approximately 92% seen once. Sequencing was performed on peripheral blood, taken on day 0 of AZD1222 vaccination. The receptor source for this set is an adult in good health.

The chain is built from TRBV7-2 and TRBJ1-3; D is ambiguous. V was trimmed by 3 bases and J by 2 bases, leaving 11 bases between them. Germline CDR1 is SGHTA and CDR2 is FQGNSA. The CDR3 totals 15 residues. The CDR3 here is CASSFSWVAGNTIYF. The CDR3 DNA reads TGTGCCAGCAGCTTTTCTTGGGTGGCTGGAAACACCATATATTTT. Based on the CDR3 plus reference TRBV7-2 and TRBJ1-3, the full variable domain is GAGVSQSPSNKVTEKGKDVELRCDPISGHTALYWYRQSLGQGLEFLIYFQGNSAPDKSGLPSDRFSAERTGGSVSTLTIQRTQQEDSAVYLCASSFSWVAGNTIYFGEGSWLTVV.

The chain uses TRBV5-1 and TRBJ2-1; TRBD1 matches 7 bases. This CDR3 has 15 amino acids. V shed 0 bases and J 3 bases; nucleotides not matched to a gene: 3. Germline V gene data show CDR1 as SGHRS and CDR2 as YFSETQ. The DNA for the CDR3 is TGCGCCAGCAGCTTGGCCGGGACAGACTACAATGAGCAGTTCTTC. Protein: CASSLAGTDYNEQFF. The whole variable domain, filled in from reference TRBV5-1 and TRBJ2-1, reads KAGVTQTPRYLIKTRGQQVTLSCSPISGHRSVSWYQQTPGQGLQFLFEYFSETQRNKGNFPGRFSGRQFSNSRSEMNVSTLELGDSALYLCASSLAGTDYNEQFFGPGTRLTVL.

This clone showed up just once. The V gene is TRBV2, the J gene TRBJ1-3; D is uncertain. The CDR3 is 14 residues long. Per germline, CDR1 SNHLY and CDR2 FYNNEI. Between the trimmed V and J ends, which lost 6 bases and 0 bases, there was a span of 9 bases. The CDR3 DNA reads TGTGCCAGCAGGGGCTCAAGCTCTGGAAACACCATATATTTT. It translates to CASRGSSSGNTIYF.

This rearrangement joins TRBV29-1 to TRBJ2-7; D may be TRBD2 (7 bases). The V end was cut by 6 bases, the J end by 2 bases, with 17 bases between. The CDR3 is made up of 14 amino acids. CDR1 and CDR2 (germline): SQVTM, ANQGSEA. The CDR3 DNA is TGCAGCGTAGGGGGGGACACTCTAACCTACGAGCAGTACTTC. Its protein product is CSVGGDTLTYEQYF.

This clone showed up just once. The V and J genes are TRBV19 and TRBJ1-4; no firm D call. The CDR3 totals 13 residues. The germline V gene encodes CDR1 LNHDA and CDR2 SQIVND (reference sequence). Between the trimmed V and J ends, which lost 3 bases and 6 bases, there was a span of 8 bases. CDR3 loop: CASSMEAYEKLFF. In DNA form, the CDR3 reads TGTGCCAGTAGTATGGAGGCGTATGAAAAACTGTTTTTT. The full variable domain, rest sourced from reference TRBV19 and TRBJ1-4, is DGGITQSPKYLFRKEGQNVTLSCEQNLNHDAMYWYRQDPGQGLRLIYYSQIVNDFQKGDIAEGYSVSREKKESFPLTVTSAQKNPTAFYLCASSMEAYEKLFFGSGTQLSVL.

The J gene is TRBJ2-7, the V gene TRBV6-5; D possibly uses TRBD1 or TRBD2 (5 bases each). Germline values: CDR1 MNHEY, CDR2 SVGAGI. V was clipped by 5 bases and J by 2 bases, with 13 bases between them. The CDR3 sequence is 14 residues long. This CDR3 reads CASSIRDGAYEQYF. DNA of the CDR3: TGTGCCAGCAGTATACGGGACGGAGCCTACGAGCAGTACTTC.

The chain links TRBV12-3 or TRBV12-4 to TRBJ1-3; D remains ambiguous. This CDR3 spans 13 amino acids. The V end was cut by 6 bases, the J end by 0 bases, with 6 bases between. The CDR3, as DNA: TGTGCCAGCAGCCAAAGCTCTGGAAACACCATATATTTT. Translated: CASSQSSGNTIYF.

The CDR3 protein is CASSFVIGRSDTDTQYF. As DNA, the CDR3 is TGTGCCAGCAGCTTTGTGATAGGGCGATCCGACACAGATACGCAGTATTTT. This rearrangement joins TRBV7-8 to TRBJ2-3; unclear D gene. The germline V gene has CDR1 SGHVS and CDR2 FQNEAQ. With 3 bases removed from V and 2 bases from J, the gap between germline ends came to 18 bases. The CDR3 has 17 residues.

With regard to this clone: One end of the junction is discordant with germline, which a read error may explain. J is TRBJ2-7 and V is TRBV11-2; the match to TRBD1 covers 8 bases. Germline CDR1 and CDR2: SGHAT and FQNNGV. The CDR3 totals 16 residues. CDR3 sequence: CASSLERSGGSDEQYF. The CDR3 DNA reads TGTGCCAGCAGCTTAGAACGATCAGGGGGCTCCGACGAGCAGTACTTC.

V usage is TRBV6-6 and J usage is TRBJ1-2, with D possibly TRBD1 on 6 matching bases. The CDR3 consists of 13 residues. Trimming pared 4 bases from V and 6 bases from J, leaving 12 bases between. Per the germline V gene, CDR1 is MNHNY and CDR2 is SVGAGI (reference sequence). The CDR3 nucleotides are TGTGCCAGCAGTTCAACAGGGCAAGATGGCTACACCTTC. It encodes CASSSTGQDGYTF.

The chain couples TRBV27 to TRBJ2-7; D might be TRBD2 (5 bases). CDR3 length equals 16 residues. V was pared by 6 bases and J by 1 base, with 19 bases between. Germline values: CDR1 MNHEY, CDR2 SMNVEV (reference sequence). This chain's CDR3 is CASSPRTADMSYEQYF. The DNA of the CDR3 is TGTGCCAGCAGCCCTAGGACTGCGGATATGTCCTACGAGCAGTACTTC.

The chain is built from TRBV28 and TRBJ1-2, with 9 positions matching TRBD1. The CDR3 sequence is 17 residues long. Trimming at V came to 4 bases and at J to 3 bases, leaving 12 bases not matched to a gene. CDR1 and CDR2 from the germline V gene are MDHEN and SYDVKM. The CDR3 bases are TGTGCCAGCAGTTCGCAACTTGGGACAGGGCGCGACTATGGCTACACCTTC. Translation gives CASSSQLGTGRDYGYTF.

The rearrangement joins TRBV27 to TRBJ1-5, with 10 bases lining up with TRBD1. This CDR3 has 15 residues. Germline values: CDR1 MNHEY, CDR2 SMNVEV (reference sequence). Germline trimming cut 6 bases from V and 4 bases from J; bases unmatched to any gene: 6. CDR3 region: CASSVLGQGNQPQHF. The CDR3 DNA reads TGTGCCAGCAGCGTCTTGGGACAGGGGAATCAGCCCCAGCATTTT.

In nucleotides, the CDR3 is TGCGCCAGCAGCTTCGGGGCTGCCGAGCAGTACTTC. Translating it yields CASSFGAAEQYF. This chain links TRBV5-1 with TRBJ2-7; D is perhaps TRBD1 or TRBD2 (5 bases each). V was pared by 2 bases and J by 6 bases, with 9 bases between. Germline values: CDR1 SGHRS, CDR2 YFSETQ. This CDR3 spans 12 amino acids.

This clone has more than one count but fewer than ten. The genes are TRBV2 and TRBJ1-4; 8 bases fit TRBD1. V gave up 5 bases and J gave up 8 bases; unmatched junction bases: 10. Germline V gene data show CDR1 as SNHLY and CDR2 as FYNNEI. The CDR3 loop spans 15 amino acids. The CDR3 DNA reads TGTGCCAGCAGTCCGGACAGGGTTCAGCTGGAAAAACTGTTTTTT. Protein sequence: CASSPDRVQLEKLFF.

This chain uses TRBV5-4 with TRBJ1-1; D is perhaps TRBD1 (5 bases). This CDR3 is 13 amino acids long. Per germline, CDR1 SGHNT and CDR2 YYREEE (reference sequence). Between the trimmed V and J ends, which lost 4 bases and 1 base, there was a span of 8 bases. The CDR3 sequence is CASSPGQNTEAFF. CDR3 nucleotide sequence: TGTGCCAGCAGCCCCGGACAGAACACTGAAGCTTTCTTT.

This clone was seen more than once but under ten times. Written as DNA, the CDR3 is TGTGCCAGCAGCTTAGTTCCAGTACCCACTGAAGCTTTCTTT. Protein: CASSLVPVPTEAFF. This chain uses TRBV7-8 with TRBJ1-1; D not resolved. The CDR3 covers 14 residues. Germline values: CDR1 SGHVS, CDR2 FQNEAQ. V was cut by 1 base and J by 4 bases, with 10 bases left in between. Full variable domain (missing parts from reference TRBV7-8 and TRBJ1-1): GAGVSQSPRYKVAKRGQDVALRCDPISGHVSLFWYQQALGQGPEFLTYFQNEAQLDKSGLPSDRFFAERPEGSVSTLKIQRTQQEDSAVYLCASSLVPVPTEAFFGQGTRLTVV.